This TCR beta chain was profiled in a study of OX40 agonist ivuxolimab in advanced cancers. Turning to the study itself: Patients were treated with intravenous ivuxolimab, dosed at 0.01 to 10 mg/kg and infused every 2 weeks. Patients achieving partial responses numbered three: one hepatocellular carcinoma case and two cutaneous melanoma cases.

Notes on this clone: Antigen: not known.

The V end lost 3 bases, the J end lost 4 bases, and 12 bases lay between the germline ends. Germline V gene data show CDR1 as MNHEY and CDR2 as SVGAGI. This CDR3 is 14 amino acids long. The table came from immunoSEQ multiplex PCR; TCRdb's copy has only in-frame clones and leaves some out. There are tens of thousands of clones in the sample; 93% occur only once, and 13% to 15% lies in the top ten. Study-level points and caveats: The authors also found low normalized T-cell clonal expansion in some nonresponders. In general, CD8+ T cells held more expanded clones than CD4+ did, on average.

Sequenced here: CD4+ or CD8+ T cells sorted from blood, sampled in a trial of the OX40 agonist ivuxolimab. The TCR sequence derives from an adult with an advanced solid tumor such as melanoma, head and neck, liver or kidney cancer. V gene TRBV6-5 combines with J gene TRBJ1-2; D is possibly TRBD1 (5 bases). CDR3 sequence (DNA): TGTGCCAGCAGTTATCAAGGGGCCATCTATGGCTACACCTTC. This gives the protein CASSYQGAIYGYTF.